The clone carrying this TCR beta chain was counted only a few times. This specimen belongs to a study of T-cell memory formation after mild COVID-19. A single record per CDR3 protein comes from TCRdb applying MiXCR to the 5' RACE reads. Of hundreds of thousands of distinct CDR3 sequences listed, 25% to 30% are singletons. Sequenced sample: PBMCs or a T cell subset sorted from them (not recorded which). This TCR was recovered from an adult woman who had mild COVID-19 (a few samples of this study predate the infection). Cell type and time point are not known.

The CDR3 is CASSLGTTNTGELFF. The CDR3 DNA sequence: TGCGCCAGCAGCTTGGGTACTACTAACACCGGGGAGCTGTTTTTT. The chain uses TRBV5-1 and TRBJ2-2; no definite D call. In germline, CDR1 is SGHRS, CDR2 YFSETQ. Trimming removed 0 bases from V and 2 bases from J, with 8 bases in between. The CDR3 has 15 amino acids.